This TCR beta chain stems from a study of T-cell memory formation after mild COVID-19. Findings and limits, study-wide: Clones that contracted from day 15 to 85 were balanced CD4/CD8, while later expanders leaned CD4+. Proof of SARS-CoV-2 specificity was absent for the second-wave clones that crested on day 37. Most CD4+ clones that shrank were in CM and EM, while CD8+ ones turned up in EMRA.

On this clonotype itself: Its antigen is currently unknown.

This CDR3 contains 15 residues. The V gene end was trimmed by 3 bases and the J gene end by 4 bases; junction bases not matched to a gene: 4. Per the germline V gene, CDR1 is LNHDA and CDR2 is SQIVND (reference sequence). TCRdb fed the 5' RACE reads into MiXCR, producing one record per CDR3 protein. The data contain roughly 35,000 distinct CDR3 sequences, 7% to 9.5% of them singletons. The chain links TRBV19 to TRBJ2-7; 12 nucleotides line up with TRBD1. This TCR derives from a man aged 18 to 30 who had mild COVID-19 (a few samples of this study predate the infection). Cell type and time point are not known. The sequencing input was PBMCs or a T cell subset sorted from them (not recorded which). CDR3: CASSIGTGGIYEQYF. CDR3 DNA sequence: TGTGCCAGTAGTATCGGGACAGGGGGCATTTACGAGCAGTACTTC.